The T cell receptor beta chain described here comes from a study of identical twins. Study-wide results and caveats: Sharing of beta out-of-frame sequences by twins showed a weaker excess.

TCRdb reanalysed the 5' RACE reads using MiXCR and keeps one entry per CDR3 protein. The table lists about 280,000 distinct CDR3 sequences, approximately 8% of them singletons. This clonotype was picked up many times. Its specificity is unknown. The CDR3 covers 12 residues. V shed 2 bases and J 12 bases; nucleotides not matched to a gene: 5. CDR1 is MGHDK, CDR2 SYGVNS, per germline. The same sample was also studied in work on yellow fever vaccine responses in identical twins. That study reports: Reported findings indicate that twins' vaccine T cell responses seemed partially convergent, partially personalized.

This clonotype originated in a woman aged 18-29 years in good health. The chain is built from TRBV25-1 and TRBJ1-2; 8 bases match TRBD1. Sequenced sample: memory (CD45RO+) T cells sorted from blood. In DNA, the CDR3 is TGTGCCAGCAGTGAACGACAGGGGAAGAACACCTTC. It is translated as CASSERQGKNTF.